Listed here are 12 T cell receptor beta chains from one sample, sequenced in a study of blood T cell repertoires in COVID-19. Clones were read by immunoSEQ multiplex PCR, and TCRdb kept only the in-frame ones, dropping some. This sample has more than 350,000 clones, with more than 70% found just once. The sample comprised PBMCs or T cells enriched from blood (not recorded which). The receptor set was obtained from a young woman who had been exposed to COVID-19.

This sequence joins TRBV19 and TRBJ2-1, with 8 bases lining up with TRBD2. The CDR3 contains 13 residues. CDR1 LNHDA and CDR2 SQIVND come from the germline V gene (reference sequence). J gave up 8 bases and V 7 bases, and 7 bases lay outside the gene matches. The CDR3 DNA sequence: TGTGCCAGTACCTATAGCGGGATCCATGAGCAGTTCTTC. This encodes CASTYSGIHEQFF.

The rearrangement links TRBV7-2 to TRBJ2-7, with TRBD1 matching 10 bases. Unmatched junction bases numbered 13, after V lost 1 base and J lost 7 bases. The CDR3 sequence is 17 residues long. Germline CDR1 is SGHTA and CDR2 is FQGNSA. As DNA, the CDR3 is TGTGCCAGCAGCTTAGTGGGGACCTCGGGACAGGGGAAGGAGCAGTACTTC. Translating it yields CASSLVGTSGQGKEQYF.

This clone was detected a few times. The CDR3 is CASTPTGERFYEQYF. The CDR3 nucleotides are TGTGCCAGCACCCCGACAGGGGAAAGATTCTACGAGCAGTACTTC. This chain uses TRBV6-5 with TRBJ2-7, with 8 nucleotides matching TRBD1. The ends lost 7 bases at V and 3 bases at J; junction bases unmatched: 11. Per germline, CDR1 MNHEY and CDR2 SVGAGI. This CDR3 region has 15 residues.

The V gene is TRBV7-9, the J gene TRBJ2-1; D gene unclear. Germline assignment: CDR1 SEHNR and CDR2 FQNEAQ (reference sequence). Trimming stripped 2 bases from V and 5 bases from J, with 16 bases between. This CDR3 region has 16 residues. The DNA of the CDR3 is TGTGCCAGCAGCTTACTAGACGTCGGCTCGAACAATGAGCAGTTCTTC. It specifies CASSLLDVGSNNEQFF.

The gene calls are TRBV28 and TRBJ2-5; D might be TRBD1 (6 bases). CDR3 length equals 15 residues. V shed 2 bases and J shed 3 bases, with 13 bases lying between them. CDR1 MDHEN and CDR2 SYDVKM come from the germline V gene. CDR3 sequence: CASSLRGWSEETQYF. CDR3 bases: TGTGCCAGCAGTTTAAGGGGGTGGTCAGAAGAGACCCAGTACTTC. Full variable domain (missing parts from reference TRBV28 and TRBJ2-5): DVKVTQSSRYLVKRTGEKVFLECVQDMDHENMFWYRQDPGLGLRLIYFSYDVKMKEKGDIPEGYSVSREKKERFSLILESASTNQTSMYLCASSLRGWSEETQYFGPGTRLLVL.

This chain uses TRBV7-2 with TRBJ2-1; 14 bases agree with TRBD2. The germline gives CDR1 SGHTA, CDR2 FQGNSA. The CDR3 length is 16 residues. The J segment lost 5 bases and the V segment lost 6 bases, leaving 6 bases of the junction unmatched. The CDR3 DNA reads TGTGCCAGCAGACTAGGACTAGCGGGAGGCCACAATGAGCAGTTCTTC. Amino acids: CASRLGLAGGHNEQFF.

This rearrangement joins TRBV6-5 to TRBJ1-2, with no clear D. This CDR3 spans 13 amino acids. Trimming left V 2 bases short and J 8 bases short, with 12 bases between. Per the germline V gene, CDR1 is MNHEY and CDR2 is SVGAGI. Here the CDR3 DNA reads TGTGCCAGCAGTTACGCACAGCCAGACGGCTACACCTTC. Translating gives CASSYAQPDGYTF.

This clone was recorded once. The chain combines TRBV5-1 with TRBJ1-3, with TRBD1 identical over 10 bases. The CDR3 has 16 residues. CDR1 and CDR2 from the germline V gene are SGHRS and YFSETQ. V lost 4 bases, J lost 2 bases, and 6 bases stayed unmatched. The CDR3 loop is CASSPRTGGTGNTIYF. Written as DNA, the CDR3 is TGCGCCAGCAGCCCTAGGACAGGGGGTACTGGAAACACCATATATTTT.

The V call is TRBV28, the J call TRBJ2-1, with a weak D call TRBD2 (5 bases). The CDR3 loop spans 15 amino acids. Trimming took 6 bases from V and 6 from J, leaving 18 bases between them. From germline, CDR1 is MDHEN and CDR2 SYDVKM. The chain's CDR3 is CASSATPSLINEQFF. In nucleotides, the CDR3 is TGTGCCAGCAGCGCAACGCCTAGCTTGATCAATGAGCAGTTCTTC.

The J gene is TRBJ2-1, the V gene TRBV25-1; 8 bases are shared with TRBD2. In germline, CDR1 is MGHDK, CDR2 SYGVNS. This CDR3 contains 14 residues. J gave up 5 bases and V 4 bases, and 4 bases lay outside the gene matches. CDR3 coding DNA: TGTGCCAGCAGTGCGGGGGGGTGGGACAATGAGCAGTTCTTC. It translates to CASSAGGWDNEQFF.

The V call is TRBV5-1, the J call TRBJ2-7; 7 bases align to TRBD1. The CDR3 covers 16 residues. Losses at the gene ends were 0 bases for V and 2 bases for J; bases not matched to a gene: 8. Germline V lookup: CDR1 SGHRS, CDR2 YFSETQ. The CDR3 region is CASSLAMGTATYEQYF. The CDR3 nucleotides read TGCGCCAGCAGCTTGGCCATGGGGACAGCCACCTACGAGCAGTACTTC.

The gene calls are TRBV7-8 and TRBJ2-7; the D gene is possibly TRBD2 (6 bases). V was cut by 1 base and J by 2 bases, with 15 bases left in between. The CDR3 has 16 amino acids. Germline V gene sequence: CDR1 SGHVS, CDR2 FQNEAQ. The CDR3 bases are TGTGCCAGCAGCTTAGAGGCGGGACGTGAAACCTACGAGCAGTACTTC. It codes for CASSLEAGRETYEQYF. The variable domain in full, completed from reference TRBV7-8 and TRBJ2-7, reads GAGVSQSPRYKVAKRGQDVALRCDPISGHVSLFWYQQALGQGPEFLTYFQNEAQLDKSGLPSDRFFAERPEGSVSTLKIQRTQQEDSAVYLCASSLEAGRETYEQYFGPGTRLTVT.